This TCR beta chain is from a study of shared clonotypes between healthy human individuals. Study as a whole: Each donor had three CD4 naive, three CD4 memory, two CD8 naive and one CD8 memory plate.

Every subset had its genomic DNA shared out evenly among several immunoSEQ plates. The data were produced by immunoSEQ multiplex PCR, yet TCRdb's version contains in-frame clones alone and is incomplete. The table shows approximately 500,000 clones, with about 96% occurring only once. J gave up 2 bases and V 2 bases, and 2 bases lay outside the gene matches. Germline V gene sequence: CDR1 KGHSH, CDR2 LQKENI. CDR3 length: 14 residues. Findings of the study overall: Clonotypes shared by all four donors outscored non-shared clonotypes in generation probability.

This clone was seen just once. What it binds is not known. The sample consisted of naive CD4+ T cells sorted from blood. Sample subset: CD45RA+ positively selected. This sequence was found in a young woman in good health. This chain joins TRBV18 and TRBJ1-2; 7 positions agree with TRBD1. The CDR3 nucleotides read TGTGCCAGCTCACCAGAACAGGGGAACTATGGCTACACCTTC. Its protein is CASSPEQGNYGYTF. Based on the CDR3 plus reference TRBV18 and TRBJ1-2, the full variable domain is NAGVMQNPRHLVRRRGQEARLRCSPMKGHSHVYWYRQLPEEGLKFMVYLQKENIIDESGMPKERFSAEFPKEGPSILRIQQVVRGDSAAYFCASSPEQGNYGYTFGSGTRLTVV.